These 32 T cell receptor beta chains were sequenced from one sample in a study of long-term antiretroviral therapy in people with HIV. Sequencing relied on immunoSEQ assay v3.0, run at survey level. TCRdb's table, derived via immunoSEQ multiplex PCR, lists solely in-frame clones and lacks some. The sample consists of tens of thousands of clones, around 90% of them appearing once. Specimen: unsorted PBMCs, collected 0.2 years before starting antiretroviral therapy. These receptors originate from a man aged 18 to 29 with HIV.

The chain employs TRBV5-1 and TRBJ2-1, with D hard to call. The CDR3 is made up of 15 amino acids. Trimming took off 1 base at V and 5 bases at J, with 13 bases between the two ends. Per germline, CDR1 SGHRS and CDR2 YFSETQ. CDR3 sequence: CASSLWSSVDNEQFF. The CDR3 DNA reads TGCGCCAGCAGCTTGTGGAGCAGCGTCGACAATGAGCAGTTCTTC.

This chain joins TRBV7-9 and TRBJ2-1, with TRBD1 identical over 8 bases. The trim removed 5 bases at V and 8 bases at J, leaving 5 bases unmatched. The CDR3 extends over 13 amino acids. CDR1 SEHNR and CDR2 FQNEAQ come from the germline V gene (reference sequence). The CDR3 loop is CASSPNRGYEQFF. CDR3 in DNA: TGTGCCAGCAGCCCAAACAGGGGGTATGAGCAGTTCTTC.

Concerning this clone itself: Germline and junction disagree at one end, which may indicate a read error. The V call is TRBV7-9, the J call TRBJ2-5, with 8 positions matching TRBD2. Germline V CDR1 and CDR2: SEHNR, FQNEAQ (reference sequence). The length of the CDR3 is 15 residues. The CDR3 spells CASRLAGSSQETQYF. CDR3 bases: TGTGCCAGCAGGTTAGCGGGGAGCTCTCAAGAGACCCAGTACTTC.

The count of this clone is one. The V call is TRBV29-1, the J call TRBJ1-2; D call uncertain. V was trimmed by 1 base and J by 4 bases, leaving 13 bases between them. Germline values: CDR1 SQVTM, CDR2 ANQGSEA. CDR3 length equals 14 residues. The CDR3 nucleotides are TGCAGCGTTGAAGGGACGGGAGAGTTCTATGGCTACACCTTC. It is translated as CSVEGTGEFYGYTF. Complete variable domain (other parts from reference TRBV29-1 and TRBJ1-2): SAVISQKPSRDICQRGTSLTIQCQVDSQVTMMFWYRQQPGQSLTLIATANQGSEATYESGFVIDKFPISRPNLTFSTLTVSNMSPEDSSIYLCSVEGTGEFYGYTFGSGTRLTVV.

The chain uses TRBV5-1 and TRBJ1-6; D is perhaps TRBD1 (6 bases). Germline CDR1 and CDR2: SGHRS and YFSETQ. Trimming left V 4 bases short and J 7 bases short, with 18 bases between. CDR3 size: 16 residues. In nucleotides, the CDR3 is TGCGCCAGCAGCCCGGGGGTTGGGCAGGGGAATTCACCCCTCCACTTT. It specifies CASSPGVGQGNSPLHF.

This sequence joins TRBV13 and TRBJ2-1, with unresolved D. The V gene lost 0 bases and the J gene lost 3 bases, with 9 bases spanning the gap. Per germline, CDR1 PRHDT and CDR2 FYEKMQ (reference sequence). This CDR3 spans 15 amino acids. The CDR3 DNA sequence: TGTGCCAGCAGCTTAGGTCAGGATGGCTACAATGAGCAGTTCTTC. It codes for CASSLGQDGYNEQFF.

The V gene is TRBV7-9, the J gene TRBJ1-2, with D uncertain. CDR1 SEHNR and CDR2 FQNEAQ come from the germline V gene (reference sequence). This CDR3 is 14 amino acids long. Trimming removed 1 base at V and 3 bases at J, with 9 bases between. DNA for the CDR3: TGTGCCAGCAGCTTAGTAAGGAGCGACTATGGCTACACCTTC. Translated, it gives CASSLVRSDYGYTF.

This rearrangement joins TRBV4-2 to TRBJ2-5, with 10 bases that match TRBD2. V trimming: 4 bases; J trimming: 3 bases; junction bases outside the gene matches: 11. CDR1 is LGHNA and CDR2 is YNFKEQ in the germline V gene. The CDR3 is 17 amino acids. The CDR3 nucleotides read TGTGCCAGCAGCCGGCTGGGGGGGCTAGCGGGAGAAGAGACCCAGTACTTC. Encoded protein: CASSRLGGLAGEETQYF.

The genes are TRBV30 and TRBJ2-5, with 7 bases lining up with TRBD2. Trimming took 2 bases from V and 4 from J; bases not matched to a gene: 4. The CDR3 has 13 amino acids. The germline gives CDR1 GTSNPN, CDR2 SVGIG (reference sequence). CDR3 sequence reads: CAWSLLAGETQYF. In nucleotides, the CDR3 is TGTGCCTGGAGTCTTTTAGCGGGAGAGACCCAGTACTTC.

The chain carries TRBV7-8 and TRBJ1-2; D not resolved. This CDR3 contains 16 residues. Trimming stripped 3 bases from V and 2 bases from J, with 16 bases between. CDR1 and CDR2 from the germline V gene are SGHVS and FQNEAQ. The CDR3 nucleotides are TGTGCCAGCAGCTTGGTTAGGGCTATTGCGAACTATGGCTACACCTTC. It is translated as CASSLVRAIANYGYTF.

This chain connects TRBV2 to TRBJ2-3; D is possibly TRBD1 or TRBD2 (6 bases each). Per germline, CDR1 SNHLY and CDR2 FYNNEI. The V end lost 6 bases, the J end lost 0 bases, and 19 bases lay between the germline ends. CDR3 length equals 17 residues. CDR3 residues: CASRASTTGGSTDTQYF. For the CDR3, the DNA is TGTGCCAGCAGAGCATCGACGACAGGAGGGAGCACAGATACGCAGTATTTT.

The V and J genes are TRBV6-6 and TRBJ1-1; a possible D gene is TRBD1 (6 bases). Trimming pared 0 bases from V and 7 bases from J, leaving 9 bases between. Germline loops: CDR1 MNHNY, CDR2 SVGAGI (reference sequence). This CDR3 region has 13 residues. CDR3 amino acids: CASSYSGASEAFF. CDR3 nucleotide sequence: TGTGCCAGCAGTTACTCGGGGGCGAGTGAAGCTTTCTTT.

V usage is TRBV6-5 and J usage is TRBJ1-1; maybe TRBD1 (5 bases). CDR1 and CDR2 (germline): MNHEY, SVGAGI. V lost 4 bases, J lost 2 bases, and 11 bases lay in between. The CDR3 is 14 residues long. The CDR3 DNA reads TGTGCCAGCAGTTTCTCCGGGACCAACACTGAAGCTTTCTTT. Residues: CASSFSGTNTEAFF.

The rearrangement uses TRBV5-1 and TRBJ2-3; 7 bases are a match to TRBD2. The CDR3 is made up of 16 amino acids. CDR1 is SGHRS, CDR2 YFSETQ, per germline. J lost 5 bases, V lost 3 bases, and 12 bases had no gene match. CDR3 amino acids: CASSSGLKGSEDTQYF. CDR3 nucleotide sequence: TGCGCCAGCAGCTCGGGACTAAAGGGGTCCGAAGATACGCAGTATTTT.

The chain links TRBV30 to TRBJ2-1; the D gene is possibly TRBD2 (5 bases). The germline CDR1 and CDR2 sequences are GTSNPN and SVGIG (reference sequence). The CDR3 is 13 residues long. Trimming cost V 1 base and J 6 bases, with 10 bases left between them. The CDR3 region has the DNA TGTGCCTGGAGTGCTACGGGATTCAATGAGCAGTTCTTC. This gives the protein CAWSATGFNEQFF.

This sequence joins TRBV14 and TRBJ1-2; D is possibly TRBD1 (6 bases). V gave up 5 bases and J gave up 6 bases, with 10 bases separating them. The CDR3 sequence is 12 residues long. Germline assignment: CDR1 SGHDN and CDR2 FVKESK. The CDR3 here is CASSSSGDGYTF. The CDR3 coding sequence is TGTGCCAGCAGCTCTTCAGGGGATGGCTACACCTTC.

The CDR3: CASSLEGRQPQHF. Written as DNA, the CDR3 is TGTGCCAGCAGCTTAGAAGGGAGACAGCCCCAGCATTTT. The V gene is TRBV7-9, the J gene TRBJ1-5; D ambiguous. Trimming shortened V by 1 base and J by 7 bases, and 8 bases separated the two germline ends. Germline CDR1 reads SEHNR; CDR2 reads FQNEAQ (reference sequence). This CDR3 region has 13 residues.

The rearrangement joins TRBV30 to TRBJ1-1; 7 nucleotides line up with TRBD1. The CDR3 spans 16 residues. Germline lookup yields CDR1 GTSNPN and CDR2 SVGIG (reference sequence). V dropped 4 bases and J dropped 0; count of bases not matched to a gene: 11. Here the CDR3 DNA reads TGTGCCTGGACCCTGTACGGGACAGTATTGAACACTGAAGCTTTCTTT. It yields the protein CAWTLYGTVLNTEAFF.

The chain has TRBV5-6 and TRBJ2-7, with TRBD2 matching over 11 bases. Losses at the gene ends were 1 base for V and 0 bases for J; bases not matched to a gene: 9. The CDR3 length is 18 residues. In germline, CDR1 is SGHDT, CDR2 YYEEEE. The chain's CDR3 is CASSLSPGLAGGSYEQYF. CDR3 nucleotides: TGTGCCAGCAGCTTGTCACCAGGGCTAGCGGGGGGCTCCTACGAGCAGTACTTC.

V gene TRBV5-1 combines with J gene TRBJ2-7; 10 bases fit TRBD2. With V trimmed by 2 bases and J by 0 bases, 5 bases remained unmatched. CDR3 length: 16 residues. Germline CDR1 is SGHRS and CDR2 is YFSETQ. The CDR3 region is CASSLRTSGFSYEQYF. Written as DNA, the CDR3 is TGCGCCAGCAGCTTACGGACTAGCGGCTTCTCCTACGAGCAGTACTTC.

About this clone: One end of the junction fails to match germline, which may point to a read error. The chain couples TRBV7-7 to TRBJ1-3; possibly TRBD1 for D (6 bases). Germline values: CDR1 SSHAT, CDR2 FNYEAQ (reference sequence). CDR3 size: 15 residues. The CDR3 nucleotides are TGTGCTAGCAGCTTAGATGGGGGCACTGGAAACACCATATATTTT. Translated, it gives CASSLDGGTGNTIYF.

The V gene is TRBV10-3, the J gene TRBJ1-1; 7 bases align to TRBD1. Germline V gives CDR1 ENHRY, CDR2 SYGVKD. The CDR3 length is 13 residues. The ends lost 11 bases at V and 2 bases at J; junction bases unmatched: 8. The CDR3 region is CAASTGPNTEAFF. The CDR3 region has the DNA TGTGCCGCCTCGACAGGGCCCAACACTGAAGCTTTCTTT.

The chain combines TRBV11-3 with TRBJ1-4, with D perhaps matching TRBD1 (5 bases). Trimming left V 9 bases short and J 8 bases short, with 19 bases between. Germline CDR1 SGHNT, CDR2 YENEEA. The CDR3 is 14 residues long. The CDR3 spells CASWRLRGEEKLFF. CDR3 in DNA: TGTGCCAGTTGGCGGTTGAGGGGCGAGGAAAAACTGTTTTTT.

This clone has a single count. The chain carries TRBV11-2 and TRBJ2-1; 10 bases are a match to TRBD2. Germline V gives CDR1 SGHAT, CDR2 FQNNGV. The CDR3 consists of 12 residues. Trimming at V came to 5 bases and at J to 10 bases, leaving 2 bases not matched to a gene. CDR3 loop: CASSPSGREQFF. CDR3 in DNA: TGTGCCAGCAGCCCTAGCGGGAGAGAGCAGTTCTTC.

V usage is TRBV10-3 and J usage is TRBJ2-3, with TRBD1 matching over 9 bases. With V trimmed by 5 bases and J by 6 bases, 3 bases remained unmatched. The CDR3 consists of 13 residues. Germline V gives CDR1 ENHRY, CDR2 SYGVKD. CDR3 sequence reads: CAISRQGGDTQYF. For the CDR3, the DNA is TGTGCCATCAGTCGACAGGGGGGGGATACGCAGTATTTT.

The rearrangement joins TRBV5-4 to TRBJ2-5; no clear D gene. This CDR3 spans 13 amino acids. V was trimmed by 2 bases and J by 5 bases, leaving 10 bases between them. Germline loops: CDR1 SGHNT, CDR2 YYREEE (reference sequence). In DNA, the CDR3 is TGTGCCAGCAGCTTATCCCCCCGGGAGACCCAGTACTTC. It is translated as CASSLSPRETQYF.

V is TRBV27 and J is TRBJ2-2; perhaps D is TRBD1 or TRBD2 (5 bases each). Germline V gene data show CDR1 as MNHEY and CDR2 as SMNVEV (reference sequence). The CDR3 runs 12 residues. The CDR3: CATGLTAGELFF. As DNA, the CDR3 is TGTGCGACGGGGCTGACGGCGGGGGAGCTGTTTTTT.

In its sample, this clone is medium-sized. The chain recombines TRBV5-1 with TRBJ1-1; 8 bases match TRBD1. V lost 0 bases to trimming and J lost 3 bases; unmatched junction nucleotides: 7. CDR1 SGHRS and CDR2 YFSETQ come from the germline V gene. This CDR3 region has 16 residues. CDR3 sequence reads: CASSLGAGGPYTEAFF. The CDR3 DNA sequence: TGCGCCAGCAGCTTGGGGGCAGGGGGCCCTTACACTGAAGCTTTCTTT.

This clone was recorded a few times. The gene calls are TRBV6-6 and TRBJ1-6; the match to TRBD1 covers 7 bases. The length of the CDR3 is 15 residues. Germline values: CDR1 MNHNY, CDR2 SVGAGI (reference sequence). The V gene end was trimmed by 3 bases and the J gene end by 7 bases; junction bases not matched to a gene: 6. The CDR3 DNA sequence: TGTGCCAGCAGTTATTCACAGGGGCCGAATTCACCCCTCCACTTT. Protein product: CASSYSQGPNSPLHF.

The chain couples TRBV6-1 to TRBJ1-5; D remains unclear. The germline V gene has CDR1 MNHNS and CDR2 SASEGT. Trimming left V 0 bases short and J 2 bases short, with 8 bases between. The CDR3 covers 15 residues. CDR3 amino acids: CASSEAGPGNQPQHF. In DNA form, the CDR3 reads TGTGCCAGCAGTGAAGCCGGTCCCGGCAATCAGCCCCAGCATTTT.

This chain connects TRBV10-1 to TRBJ1-1, with 7 positions matching TRBD1. Germline trimming cut 5 bases from V and 4 bases from J; bases unmatched to any gene: 16. CDR1 and CDR2 (germline): WNHNN, SYGVQD (reference sequence). The CDR3 consists of 17 residues. The CDR3 nucleotides read TGCGCCAGCAGTAAGAGTAGGGGGCATACAAGGACCACTGAAGCTTTCTTT. Its protein product is CASSKSRGHTRTTEAFF.

The chain uses TRBV6-6 and TRBJ1-2, with D unclear. V lost 6 bases and J 1 base, leaving 9 bases between the germline ends. Germline CDR1 and CDR2: MNHNY and SVGAGI (reference sequence). The CDR3 contains 13 residues. The CDR3 sequence: CASSPILNYGYTF. DNA for the CDR3: TGTGCCAGCAGCCCTATACTTAACTATGGCTACACCTTC.